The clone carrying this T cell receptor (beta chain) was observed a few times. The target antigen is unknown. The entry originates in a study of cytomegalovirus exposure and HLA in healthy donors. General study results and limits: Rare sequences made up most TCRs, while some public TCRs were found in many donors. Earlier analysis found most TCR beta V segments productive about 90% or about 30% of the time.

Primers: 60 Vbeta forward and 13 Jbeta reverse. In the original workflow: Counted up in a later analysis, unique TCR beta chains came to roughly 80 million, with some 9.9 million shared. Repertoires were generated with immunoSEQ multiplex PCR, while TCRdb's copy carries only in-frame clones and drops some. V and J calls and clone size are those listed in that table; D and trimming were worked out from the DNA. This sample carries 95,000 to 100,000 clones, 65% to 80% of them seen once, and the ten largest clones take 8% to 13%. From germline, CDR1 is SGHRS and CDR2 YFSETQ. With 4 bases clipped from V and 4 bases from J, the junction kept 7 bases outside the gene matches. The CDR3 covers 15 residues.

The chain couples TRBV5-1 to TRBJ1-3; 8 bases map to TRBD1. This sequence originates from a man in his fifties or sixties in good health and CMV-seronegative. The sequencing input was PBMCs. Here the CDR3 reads CASSDQGAVGNTIYF. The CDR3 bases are TGCGCCAGCAGCGATCAGGGGGCGGTCGGAAACACCATATATTTT.